The 8 T cell receptor beta chains given below trace back to one sample, sequenced in a study of CD8 T cells in ankylosing spondylitis. In TCRdb, the 5' RACE reads were re-called with MiXCR into one record per CDR3 protein. The sample has 250,000 to 350,000 distinct CDR3 sequences; around 20% are singletons. Sequenced material: blood, either unsorted or a sorted T cell fraction (not recorded which). All receptors derive from a male donor with ankylosing spondylitis or in good health (not recorded which).

The J gene is TRBJ1-2, the V gene TRBV20-1, with a possible D match to TRBD1 (6 bases). V was clipped by 5 bases and J by 4 bases, with 14 bases between them. This CDR3 region has 13 residues. The germline V gene has CDR1 DFQATT and CDR2 SNEGSKA (reference sequence). This CDR3 is CSASQGGSYGYTF. Written as DNA, the CDR3 is TGCAGTGCTTCCCAAGGGGGTTCCTATGGCTACACCTTC.

This clonotype was counted ten times or more. The chain carries TRBV12-3 or TRBV12-4 and TRBJ2-1, with 7 nucleotides matching TRBD2. The V gene end was trimmed by 2 bases and the J gene end by 6 bases; junction bases not matched to a gene: 1. The CDR3 loop spans 13 amino acids. DNA of the CDR3: TGTGCCAGCAGTTTATGGACTAGCAATGAGCAGTTCTTC. As protein: CASSLWTSNEQFF.

This clonotype was recorded only once. The CDR3 region has the DNA TGTGCCAGTAGTATCCGCAGGGCGATAAGTGGTGAGCAGTTCTTC. Its protein product is CASSIRRAISGEQFF. The chain carries TRBV19 and TRBJ2-1; a weak D match, TRBD1 (5 bases). CDR1 is LNHDA, CDR2 SQIVND, per germline (reference sequence). This CDR3 is 15 amino acids long. Trimming stripped 3 bases from V and 9 bases from J, with 18 bases between. The whole variable domain, remainder taken from reference TRBV19 and TRBJ2-1, is DGGITQSPKYLFRKEGQNVTLSCEQNLNHDAMYWYRQDPGQGLRLIYYSQIVNDFQKGDIAEGYSVSREKKESFPLTVTSAQKNPTAFYLCASSIRRAISGEQFFGPGTRLTVL.

V gene TRBV6-1 combines with J gene TRBJ1-1; 9 bases are a match to TRBD1. J gave up 5 bases and V 10 bases, and 11 bases lay outside the gene matches. The CDR3 runs to 14 residues. Germline V gene data show CDR1 as MNHNS and CDR2 as SASEGT. The CDR3 loop reads CAIGSRDRVTEAFF. The CDR3 coding sequence is TGTGCCATCGGATCGCGGGACAGGGTTACTGAAGCTTTCTTT.

In this sample, this clonotype turned up a few times. The chain employs TRBV7-9 and TRBJ2-1; 14 bases are shared with TRBD2. The CDR3 loop spans 17 amino acids. V gave up 4 bases and J gave up 0 bases; unmatched junction bases: 2. Germline V lookup: CDR1 SEHNR, CDR2 FQNEAQ (reference sequence). The chain's CDR3 is CASSSGTSGSSYNEQFF. CDR3 DNA: TGTGCCAGCAGCTCGGGGACTAGCGGGAGCTCCTACAATGAGCAGTTCTTC.

This clonotype was recorded at least ten times. The J gene is TRBJ1-2, the V gene TRBV28; 7 bases align to TRBD1. Trimming cost V 6 bases and J 0 bases; bases outside gene matches: 7. Germline assignment: CDR1 MDHEN and CDR2 SYDVKM. The CDR3 runs to 15 residues. The CDR3 DNA sequence: TGTGCCAGCAGCCTACAGGGGAGGTCTAACTATGGCTACACCTTC. This sequence encodes CASSLQGRSNYGYTF.

This clonotype was counted many times. The chain combines TRBV4-2 with TRBJ2-5, with 9 bases lining up with TRBD2. The CDR3 loop spans 18 amino acids. V was clipped by 2 bases and J by 5 bases; unmatched bases: 15. The germline V gene has CDR1 LGHNA and CDR2 YNFKEQ. The CDR3 nucleotides are TGTGCCAGCAGCCAATTTAACACTGCGGGAGGGCCCGGGGAGACCCAGTACTTC. Its translation: CASSQFNTAGGPGETQYF.

This clonotype was observed a few times. This chain joins TRBV6-6 and TRBJ2-3; the D gene is possibly TRBD2 (5 bases). Trimming took off 2 bases at V and 8 bases at J, with 11 bases between the two ends. This CDR3 spans 13 amino acids. Germline values: CDR1 MNHNY, CDR2 SVGAGI (reference sequence). CDR3 sequence reads: CASSYPSRGTQYF. The CDR3, as DNA: TGTGCCAGCAGTTACCCTTCACGGGGTACGCAGTATTTT.